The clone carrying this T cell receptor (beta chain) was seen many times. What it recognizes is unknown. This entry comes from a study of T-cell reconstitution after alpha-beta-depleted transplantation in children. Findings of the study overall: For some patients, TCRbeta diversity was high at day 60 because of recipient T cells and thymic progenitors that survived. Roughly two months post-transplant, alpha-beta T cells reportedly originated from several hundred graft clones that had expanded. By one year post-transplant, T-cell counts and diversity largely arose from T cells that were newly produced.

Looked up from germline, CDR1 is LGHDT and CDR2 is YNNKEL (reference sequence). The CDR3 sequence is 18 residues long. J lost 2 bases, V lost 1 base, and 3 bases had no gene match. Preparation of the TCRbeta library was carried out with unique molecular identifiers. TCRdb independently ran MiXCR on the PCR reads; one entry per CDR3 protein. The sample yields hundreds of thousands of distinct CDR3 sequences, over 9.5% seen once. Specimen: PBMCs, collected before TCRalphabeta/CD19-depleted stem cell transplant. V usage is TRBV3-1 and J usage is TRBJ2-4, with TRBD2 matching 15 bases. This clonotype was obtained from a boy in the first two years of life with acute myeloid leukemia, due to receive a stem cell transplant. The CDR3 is CASSQVGLAGGTKNIQYF. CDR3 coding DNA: TGTGCCAGCAGCCAAGTGGGACTAGCGGGGGGTACCAAAAACATTCAGTACTTC.